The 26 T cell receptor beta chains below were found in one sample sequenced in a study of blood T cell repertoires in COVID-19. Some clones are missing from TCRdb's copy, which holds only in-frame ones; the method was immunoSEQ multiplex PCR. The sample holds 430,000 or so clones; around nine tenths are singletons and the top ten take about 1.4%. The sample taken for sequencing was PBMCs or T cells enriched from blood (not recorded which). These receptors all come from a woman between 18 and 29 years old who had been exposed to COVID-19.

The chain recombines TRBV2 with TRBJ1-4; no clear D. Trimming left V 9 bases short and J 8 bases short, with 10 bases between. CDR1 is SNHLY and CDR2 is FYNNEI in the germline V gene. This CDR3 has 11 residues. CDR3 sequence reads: CASCRLEKLFF. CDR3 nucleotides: TGTGCCAGTTGTCGACTGGAAAAACTGTTTTTT.

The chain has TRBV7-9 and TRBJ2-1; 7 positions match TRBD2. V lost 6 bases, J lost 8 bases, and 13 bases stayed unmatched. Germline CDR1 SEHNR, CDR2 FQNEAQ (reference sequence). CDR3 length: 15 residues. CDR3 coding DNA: TGTGCCAGCAGGGTGGGAGGGTATGCATTTTATGAGCAGTTCTTC. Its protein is CASRVGGYAFYEQFF.

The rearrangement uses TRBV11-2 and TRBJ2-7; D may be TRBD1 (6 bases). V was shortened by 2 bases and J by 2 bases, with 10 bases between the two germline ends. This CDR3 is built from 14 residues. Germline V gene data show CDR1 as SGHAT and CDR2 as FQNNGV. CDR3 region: CASSLPTGTYEQYF. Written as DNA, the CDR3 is TGTGCCAGCAGCTTACCCACAGGGACCTACGAGCAGTACTTC.

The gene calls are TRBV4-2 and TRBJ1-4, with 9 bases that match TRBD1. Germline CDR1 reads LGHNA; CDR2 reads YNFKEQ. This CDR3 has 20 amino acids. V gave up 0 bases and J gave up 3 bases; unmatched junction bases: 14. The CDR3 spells CASSQDAPSTTGGSNEKLFF. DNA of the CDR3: TGTGCCAGCAGCCAAGACGCCCCCAGCACCACAGGGGGCTCTAATGAAAAACTGTTTTTT.

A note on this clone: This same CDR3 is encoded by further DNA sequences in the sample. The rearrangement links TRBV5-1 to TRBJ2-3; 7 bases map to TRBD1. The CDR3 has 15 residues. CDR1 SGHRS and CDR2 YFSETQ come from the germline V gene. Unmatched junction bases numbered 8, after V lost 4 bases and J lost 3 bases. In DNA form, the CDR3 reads TGCGCCAGCAGCCCCGACAGGGCCCTTACAGATACGCAGTATTTT. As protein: CASSPDRALTDTQYF.

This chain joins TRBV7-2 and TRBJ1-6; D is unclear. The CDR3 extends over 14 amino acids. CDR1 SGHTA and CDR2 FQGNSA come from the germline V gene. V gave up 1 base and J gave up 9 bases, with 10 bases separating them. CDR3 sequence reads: CASSLGQTISPLHF. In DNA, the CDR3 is TGTGCCAGCAGCTTAGGACAAACAATTTCACCCCTCCACTTT.

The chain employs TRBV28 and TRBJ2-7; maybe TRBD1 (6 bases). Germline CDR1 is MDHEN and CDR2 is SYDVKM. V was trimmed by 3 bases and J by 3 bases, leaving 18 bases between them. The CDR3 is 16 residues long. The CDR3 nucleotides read TGTGCCAGCAGTTTTTTCCGAGGCAGGGGAAGCTACGAGCAGTACTTC. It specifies CASSFFRGRGSYEQYF.

CDR3 coding DNA: TGCAGCGGTAAACTAGCGGGCTTCTACAATGAGCAGTTCTTC. Translated: CSGKLAGFYNEQFF. The V and J genes are TRBV29-1 and TRBJ2-1, with 9 bases aligning to TRBD2. This CDR3 region has 14 residues. Germline CDR1 SQVTM, CDR2 ANQGSEA. V shed 7 bases and J 3 bases; nucleotides not matched to a gene: 7.

The CDR3 loop reads CASSRATGGINQPQHF. CDR3 bases: TGTGCCAGCTCACGAGCGACAGGGGGCATTAATCAGCCCCAGCATTTT. The chain links TRBV18 to TRBJ1-5, with 10 bases that match TRBD1. There are 16 residues in the CDR3. Germline trimming cut 4 bases from V and 4 bases from J; bases unmatched to any gene: 7. Germline-derived CDR1 and CDR2 are KGHSH and LQKENI.

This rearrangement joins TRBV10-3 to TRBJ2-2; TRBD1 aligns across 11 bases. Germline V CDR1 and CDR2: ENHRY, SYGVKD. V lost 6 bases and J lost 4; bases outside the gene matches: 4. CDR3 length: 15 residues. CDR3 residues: CAIRGQGVSTGELFF. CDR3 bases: TGTGCCATCAGGGGACAGGGGGTGAGCACCGGGGAGCTGTTTTTT.

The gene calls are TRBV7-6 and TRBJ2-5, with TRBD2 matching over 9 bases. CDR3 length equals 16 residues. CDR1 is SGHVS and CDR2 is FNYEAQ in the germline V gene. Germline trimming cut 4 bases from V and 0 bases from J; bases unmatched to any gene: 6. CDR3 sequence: CASSWKGLADQETQYF. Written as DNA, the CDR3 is TGTGCCAGCAGCTGGAAGGGACTAGCCGACCAAGAGACCCAGTACTTC.

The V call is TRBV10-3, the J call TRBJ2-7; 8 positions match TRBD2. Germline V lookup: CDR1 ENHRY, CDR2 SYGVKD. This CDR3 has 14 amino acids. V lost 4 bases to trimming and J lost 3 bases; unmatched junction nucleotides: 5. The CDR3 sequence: CAISASGSGYEQYF. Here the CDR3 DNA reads TGTGCCATCAGTGCCAGCGGGAGCGGCTACGAGCAGTACTTC.

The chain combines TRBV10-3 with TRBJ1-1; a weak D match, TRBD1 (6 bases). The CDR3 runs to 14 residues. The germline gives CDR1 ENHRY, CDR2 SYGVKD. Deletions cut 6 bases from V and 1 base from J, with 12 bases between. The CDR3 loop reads CAISQRTENTEAFF. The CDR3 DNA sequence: TGTGCCATCAGCCAAAGGACAGAGAACACTGAAGCTTTCTTT.

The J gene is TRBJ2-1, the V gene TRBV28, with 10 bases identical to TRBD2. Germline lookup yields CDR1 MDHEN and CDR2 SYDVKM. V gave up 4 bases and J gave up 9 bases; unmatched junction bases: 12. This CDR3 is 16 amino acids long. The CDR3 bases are TGTGCCAGCAGTTACCTCTTTGATAGCGGGAGGAGTGAGCAGTTCTTC. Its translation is CASSYLFDSGRSEQFF.

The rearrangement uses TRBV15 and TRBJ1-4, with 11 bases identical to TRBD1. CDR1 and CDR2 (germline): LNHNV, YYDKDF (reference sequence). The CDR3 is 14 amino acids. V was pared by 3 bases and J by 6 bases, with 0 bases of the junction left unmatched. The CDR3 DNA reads TGTGCCACCAGCAGGGACAGGGGGCATGAAAAACTGTTTTTT. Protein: CATSRDRGHEKLFF.

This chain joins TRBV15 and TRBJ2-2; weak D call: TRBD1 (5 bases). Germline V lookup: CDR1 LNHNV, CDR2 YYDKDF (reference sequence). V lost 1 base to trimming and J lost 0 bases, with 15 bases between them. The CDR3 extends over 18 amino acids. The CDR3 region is CATSRVLGEGANTGELFF. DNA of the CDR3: TGTGCCACCAGCAGAGTGTTAGGGGAAGGTGCGAACACCGGGGAGCTGTTTTTT.

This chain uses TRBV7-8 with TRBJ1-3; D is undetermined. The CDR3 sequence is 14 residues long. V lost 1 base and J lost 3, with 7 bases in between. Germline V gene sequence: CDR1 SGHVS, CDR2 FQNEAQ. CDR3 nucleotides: TGTGCCAGCAGCTTAGGGCAGGTTGGAAACACCATATATTTT. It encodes CASSLGQVGNTIYF.

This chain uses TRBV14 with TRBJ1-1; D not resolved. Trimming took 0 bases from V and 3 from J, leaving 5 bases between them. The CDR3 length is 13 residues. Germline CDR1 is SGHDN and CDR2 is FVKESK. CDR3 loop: CASSQDRDTEAFF. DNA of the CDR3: TGTGCCAGCAGCCAAGATCGGGACACTGAAGCTTTCTTT.

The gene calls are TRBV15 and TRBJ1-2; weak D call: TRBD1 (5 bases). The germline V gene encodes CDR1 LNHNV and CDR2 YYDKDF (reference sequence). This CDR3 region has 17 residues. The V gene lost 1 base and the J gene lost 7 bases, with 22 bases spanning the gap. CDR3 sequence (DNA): TGTGCCACCAGCAGAGGAGGTGAGGCAGGGCGCAACGGTGGCTACACCTTC. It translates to CATSRGGEAGRNGGYTF.

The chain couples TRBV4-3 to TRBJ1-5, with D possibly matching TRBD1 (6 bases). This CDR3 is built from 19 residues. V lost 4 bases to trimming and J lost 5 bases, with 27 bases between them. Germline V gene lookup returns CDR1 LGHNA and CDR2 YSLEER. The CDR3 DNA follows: TGCGCCAGCAGCCGAATTTCCGCTCTACAGGGAAAAAGAGATCAGCCCCAGCATTTT. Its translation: CASSRISALQGKRDQPQHF.

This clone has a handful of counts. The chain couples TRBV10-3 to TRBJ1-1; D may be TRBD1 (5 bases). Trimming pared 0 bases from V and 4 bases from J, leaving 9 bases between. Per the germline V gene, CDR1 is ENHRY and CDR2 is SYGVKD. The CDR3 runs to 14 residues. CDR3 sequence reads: CAISESGGSTEAFF. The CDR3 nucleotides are TGTGCCATCAGTGAGTCCGGGGGGAGCACTGAAGCTTTCTTT.

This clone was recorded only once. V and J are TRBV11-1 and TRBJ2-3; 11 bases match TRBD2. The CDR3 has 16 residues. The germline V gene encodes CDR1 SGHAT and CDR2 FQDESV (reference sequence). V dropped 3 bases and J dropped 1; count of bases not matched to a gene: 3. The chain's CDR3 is CASSLGLAVRTDTQYF. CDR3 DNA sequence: TGTGCCAGCAGCTTGGGACTAGCGGTTCGCACAGATACGCAGTATTTT.

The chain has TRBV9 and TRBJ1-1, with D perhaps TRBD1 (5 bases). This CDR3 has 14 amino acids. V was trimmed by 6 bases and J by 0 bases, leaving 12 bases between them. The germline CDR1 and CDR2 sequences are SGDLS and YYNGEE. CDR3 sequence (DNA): TGTGCCAGCAAGGCAGGGAATCTGAACACTGAAGCTTTCTTT. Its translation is CASKAGNLNTEAFF.

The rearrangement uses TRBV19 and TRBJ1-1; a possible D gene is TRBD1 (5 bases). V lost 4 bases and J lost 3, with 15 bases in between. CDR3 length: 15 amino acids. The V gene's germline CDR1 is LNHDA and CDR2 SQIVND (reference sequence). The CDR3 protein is CASSTRGWGDTEAFF. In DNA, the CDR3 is TGTGCCAGTAGTACCCGGGGATGGGGGGACACTGAAGCTTTCTTT.

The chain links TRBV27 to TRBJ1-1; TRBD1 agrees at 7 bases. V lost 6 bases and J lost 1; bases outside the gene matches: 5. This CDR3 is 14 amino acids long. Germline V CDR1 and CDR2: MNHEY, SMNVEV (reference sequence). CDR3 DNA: TGTGCCAGCAGGTTTAGACAGGGGAACACTGAAGCTTTCTTT. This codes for CASRFRQGNTEAFF.

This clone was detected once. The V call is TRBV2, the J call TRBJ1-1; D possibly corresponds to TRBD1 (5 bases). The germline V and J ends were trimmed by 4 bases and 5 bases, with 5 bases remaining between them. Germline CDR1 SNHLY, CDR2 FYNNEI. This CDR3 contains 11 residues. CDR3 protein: CASSGQTEAFF. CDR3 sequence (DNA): TGTGCCAGCAGTGGACAGACTGAAGCTTTCTTT.